Below, 23 T cell receptor beta chains from the same sample are listed, as sequenced in a study of OX40 agonist ivuxolimab in advanced cancers. Method: immunoSEQ multiplex PCR; TCRdb's copy keeps in-frame clones and lacks some. The sample has about 82,000 clones, more than 70% seen once. Sequences were derived from CD4+ or CD8+ T cells sorted from blood, sampled in a trial of the OX40 agonist ivuxolimab. The receptors shown here come from an adult with an advanced solid tumor such as melanoma, head and neck, liver or kidney cancer.

This chain connects TRBV29-1 to TRBJ1-4; possibly TRBD1 for D (5 bases). The CDR3 loop spans 13 amino acids. Trimming left V 3 bases short and J 8 bases short, with 13 bases between. Germline loops: CDR1 SQVTM, CDR2 ANQGSEA. The CDR3 nucleotides are TGCAGCGTTGAGTCAGGGAAAAGCGAAAAACTGTTTTTT. Protein product: CSVESGKSEKLFF.

The chain joins TRBV7-2 to TRBJ1-2, with D possibly matching TRBD1 (5 bases). The CDR3 is made up of 14 amino acids. CDR1 is SGHTA, CDR2 FQGNSA, per germline. Trimming stripped 5 bases from V and 6 bases from J, with 16 bases between. The CDR3 bases are TGTGCCAGCAGCCTCCCGGGCGTCAGGGATGGCTACACCTTC. It is translated as CASSLPGVRDGYTF.

This chain joins TRBV28 and TRBJ1-1; D possibly corresponds to TRBD1 (5 bases). Germline CDR1 and CDR2: MDHEN and SYDVKM. The length of the CDR3 is 15 residues. V lost 7 bases, J lost 4 bases, and 19 bases lay in between. Here the CDR3 DNA reads TGTGCCAGCACCCCCAGCGGGGCCTCGAGCACTGAAGCTTTCTTT. It specifies CASTPSGASSTEAFF.

CDR3 nucleotide sequence: TGTGCCAGCAGCTTAGTCCTAGCGGGGGGGCGGAATGAGCAGTTCTTC. This gives the protein CASSLVLAGGRNEQFF. The V and J genes are TRBV7-9 and TRBJ2-1, with 12 bases identical to TRBD2. After removal of 1 base from V and 7 bases from J, the junction contained 5 bases not matched to a gene. CDR1 SEHNR and CDR2 FQNEAQ come from the germline V gene (reference sequence). This CDR3 contains 16 residues.

The table lists this clone with a count of one. CDR3 DNA sequence: TGTGCCAGCAGTCCCCCGGGGGGTGGCGGGGTCTACGAGCAGTACTTC. Protein sequence: CASSPPGGGGVYEQYF. This sequence joins TRBV28 and TRBJ2-7, with 7 bases lining up with TRBD2. The CDR3 contains 16 residues. The germline CDR1 and CDR2 sequences are MDHEN and SYDVKM. The V gene end was trimmed by 5 bases and the J gene end by 3 bases; junction bases not matched to a gene: 13. Full variable domain (remainder filled in from reference TRBV28 and TRBJ2-7): DVKVTQSSRYLVKRTGEKVFLECVQDMDHENMFWYRQDPGLGLRLIYFSYDVKMKEKGDIPEGYSVSREKKERFSLILESASTNQTSMYLCASSPPGGGGVYEQYFGPGTRLTVT.

This chain joins TRBV9 and TRBJ2-7; D uncertain. The CDR3 spans 9 residues. CDR1 is SGDLS, CDR2 YYNGEE, per germline. V was trimmed by 4 bases and J by 12 bases, leaving 8 bases between them. The CDR3 sequence: CASSKDRYF. CDR3 DNA: TGTGCCAGCAGCAAGGACCGGTACTTC.

The chain employs TRBV5-4 and TRBJ1-1, with D perhaps TRBD1 (6 bases). Germline CDR1 reads SGHNT; CDR2 reads YYREEE (reference sequence). V was clipped by 6 bases and J by 1 base, with 19 bases between them. The CDR3 runs 16 residues. CDR3 region: CASTATRGAANTEAFF. DNA for the CDR3: TGTGCCAGCACCGCCACCCGGGGGGCGGCGAACACTGAAGCTTTCTTT. Filled out from reference TRBV5-4 and TRBJ1-1, the complete variable domain reads ETGVTQSPTHLIKTRGQQVTLRCSSQSGHNTVSWYQQALGQGPQFIFQYYREEENGRGNFPPRFSGLQFPNYSSELNVNALELDDSALYLCASTATRGAANTEAFFGQGTRLTVV.

V gene TRBV6-1 combines with J gene TRBJ2-7; 8 bases line up with TRBD1. The CDR3 contains 15 residues. The ends lost 1 base at V and 4 bases at J; junction bases unmatched: 6. Germline CDR1 MNHNS, CDR2 SASEGT. CDR3 in amino acids: CASSEDWTGRYEQYF. CDR3 coding DNA: TGTGCCAGCAGTGAAGATTGGACAGGGAGGTACGAGCAGTACTTC.

The chain links TRBV5-4 to TRBJ2-7; D tentatively fits TRBD1 or TRBD2 (6 bases each). The CDR3 length is 15 residues. Germline loops: CDR1 SGHNT, CDR2 YYREEE (reference sequence). The V end was cut by 4 bases, the J end by 4 bases, with 18 bases between. The DNA for the CDR3 is TGTGCCAGCAGCCCCACAGGGAGGATAAGGTACGAGCAGTACTTC. Encoded protein: CASSPTGRIRYEQYF.

The chain combines TRBV18 with TRBJ2-1, with a possible D match to TRBD2 (5 bases). Germline V CDR1 and CDR2: KGHSH, LQKENI. The CDR3 is 16 amino acids. The V end was cut by 3 bases, the J end by 7 bases, with 19 bases between. In nucleotides, the CDR3 is TGTGCCAGCTCACCTACTCCGCCTGGACTGGGGAATGAGCAGTTCTTC. Translated: CASSPTPPGLGNEQFF.

This clone was detected only once. This rearrangement joins TRBV14 to TRBJ1-6; D unclear. Trimming cost V 6 bases and J 8 bases, with 14 bases left between them. Germline loops: CDR1 SGHDN, CDR2 FVKESK. The CDR3 is 14 residues long. CDR3 residues: CASSSWAFDSPLHF. Written as DNA, the CDR3 is TGTGCCAGCAGTAGTTGGGCGTTTGATTCACCCCTCCACTTT.

The chain recombines TRBV9 with TRBJ1-3; D not certain. The V gene lost 0 bases and the J gene lost 8 bases, with 15 bases spanning the gap. The length of the CDR3 is 15 residues. Germline CDR1 reads SGDLS; CDR2 reads YYNGEE. The CDR3 protein is CASSVGADEAYTIYF. The CDR3 bases are TGTGCCAGCAGCGTAGGGGCAGATGAGGCCTACACCATATATTTT.

The rearrangement joins TRBV12-2 to TRBJ1-1. TRBV12-2 is a pseudogene segment. The CDR3 consists of 16 residues. CDR3 sequence: CASRSPTGFQNTEAFF. The CDR3 region has the DNA TGTGCAAGTCGTTCACCGACCGGGTTTCAGAACACTGAAGCTTTCTTT.

The chain uses TRBV20-1 and TRBJ1-2; no clear D. Per germline, CDR1 DFQATT and CDR2 SNEGSKA (reference sequence). The length of the CDR3 is 11 residues. V was clipped by 5 bases and J by 1 base, with 5 bases between them. CDR3: CSAQNNYGYTF. Written as DNA, the CDR3 is TGCAGTGCTCAGAATAACTATGGCTACACCTTC.

CDR3 sequence (DNA): TGCAGCGTGGGCCGACCCTCCCTCATTGAGTATTTT. Translation gives CSVGRPSLIEYF. The V gene is TRBV29-1, the J gene TRBJ2-3, with D uncertain. Germline V gene lookup returns CDR1 SQVTM and CDR2 ANQGSEA. V lost 6 bases and J 13 bases, leaving 20 bases between the germline ends. The CDR3 consists of 12 residues.

The chain has TRBV2 and TRBJ1-4; a possible D gene is TRBD1 (6 bases). Germline values: CDR1 SNHLY, CDR2 FYNNEI. The CDR3 is made up of 16 amino acids. V was trimmed by 1 base and J by 4 bases, leaving 13 bases between them. In DNA, the CDR3 is TGTGCCAGCAGTGAAGATAAGGGGGGCGGTAATGAAAAACTGTTTTTT. Translated, it gives CASSEDKGGGNEKLFF.

The CDR3 sequence: CASTQDRGRGNYGYTF. The CDR3 nucleotides read TGTGCCAGCACCCAGGACAGGGGGCGCGGCAACTATGGCTACACCTTC. The V and J genes are TRBV27 and TRBJ1-2; TRBD1 aligns across 11 bases. With 7 bases clipped from V and 2 bases from J, the junction kept 9 bases outside the gene matches. Germline values: CDR1 MNHEY, CDR2 SMNVEV (reference sequence). The CDR3 consists of 16 residues.

The rearrangement joins TRBV2 to TRBJ2-5; no firm D call. The germline CDR1 and CDR2 sequences are SNHLY and FYNNEI. V gave up 5 bases and J gave up 0 bases, with 10 bases separating them. The CDR3 is 14 amino acids. CDR3: CASSNHGYQETQYF. The CDR3 DNA reads TGTGCCAGCAGTAATCATGGGTACCAAGAGACCCAGTACTTC.

This chain links TRBV15 with TRBJ1-3, with 9 positions matching TRBD1. The germline V gene encodes CDR1 LNHNV and CDR2 YYDKDF (reference sequence). Losses at the gene ends were 3 bases for V and 4 bases for J; bases not matched to a gene: 10. This CDR3 is built from 17 residues. This CDR3 reads CATSRRPGQGIGNTIYF. As DNA, the CDR3 is TGTGCCACCAGCAGGAGGCCGGGACAGGGAATCGGAAACACCATATATTTT.

The V and J genes are TRBV5-4 and TRBJ2-7; D remains ambiguous. CDR1 and CDR2 (germline): SGHNT, YYREEE (reference sequence). The V gene lost 1 base and the J gene lost 3 bases, with 8 bases spanning the gap. This CDR3 has 13 residues. CDR3 DNA: TGTGCCAGCAGCTTGTCCCAGAACTACGAGCAGTACTTC. Protein sequence: CASSLSQNYEQYF.

The chain links TRBV28 to TRBJ2-7; the D gene could be TRBD1 or TRBD2 (5 bases each). V lost 7 bases and J 4 bases, leaving 20 bases between the germline ends. CDR1 and CDR2 from the germline V gene are MDHEN and SYDVKM. This CDR3 spans 15 amino acids. This chain's CDR3 is CASTRGAGPNYEQYF. CDR3 DNA sequence: TGTGCCAGCACCCGAGGGGCCGGCCCTAATTACGAGCAGTACTTC.

The chain has TRBV30 and TRBJ2-4; the D gene is possibly TRBD2 (6 bases). The V end lost 2 bases, the J end lost 5 bases, and 16 bases lay between the germline ends. Germline V gene data show CDR1 as GTSNPN and CDR2 as SVGIG (reference sequence). This CDR3 is built from 15 residues. The CDR3 DNA follows: TGTGCCTGGAGTAGACGGGCAGCGGGCCAAAACATTCAGTACTTC. Translation gives CAWSRRAAGQNIQYF.

This clone is a singleton in its sample. This sequence joins TRBV4-2 and TRBJ2-3; 10 positions match TRBD2. The CDR3 runs 19 residues. From germline, CDR1 is LGHNA and CDR2 YNFKEQ. Unmatched junction bases numbered 12, after V lost 0 bases and J lost 3 bases. CDR3 in amino acids: CASSQDWRTSGAGTDTQYF. The CDR3 region has the DNA TGTGCCAGCAGCCAAGATTGGAGAACTAGCGGGGCGGGTACAGATACGCAGTATTTT.